This paragraph reports one TCR beta chain. Its antigen is unidentified. This record belongs to a study of regulatory and conventional T cells in RAG deficiency. The study, taken as a whole, reports: Omenn patients showed >75% Treg-Tconv overlap and shorter CDR3 lengths. Omenn CD25-high CD127-low cells may be activated cells, not true Tregs. Compared with controls, unique Treg TCR beta sequences dropped around 100-fold in Omenn syndrome and CID/AS.

This table comes from immunoSEQ multiplex PCR, and its TCRdb copy is limited to in-frame clones, with some not included. The data show 30,000 to 35,000 clones, about 90% seen once. This CDR3 has 17 residues. V was clipped by 2 bases and J by 5 bases, with 19 bases between them. Looked up from germline, CDR1 is MGHRA and CDR2 is YSYEKL. These data also featured in a second study, about regulatory T cells. That publication notes: Primers: 52 TRBV forward and 13 TRBJ reverse.

The chain recombines TRBV4-1 with TRBJ1-5; D is perhaps TRBD1 (5 bases). Sequencing input: CD8+ T cells sorted from blood. This TCR came from a human donor in good health. In DNA form, the CDR3 reads TGCGCCAGCAGCCAATATAATATCGAAGACAGTTATCAGCCCCAGCATTTT. It is translated as CASSQYNIEDSYQPQHF.